The clone carrying this T cell receptor (beta chain) has just a few counts. Its target is not known. Via MiXCR, TCRdb re-called the reads, giving one row per CDR3 protein. Of around 89,000 distinct CDR3 sequences in the sample, approximately 32% were seen once. The CDR3 loop spans 13 amino acids. With 7 bases removed from V and 3 bases from J, the gap between germline ends came to 12 bases. Germline assignment: CDR1 MNHNY and CDR2 SVGAGI (reference sequence). The source of the sample is a study of T cell repertoires in cytomegalovirus infection. Study background: Selected CMV epitopes included recently identified HLA-C-restricted ones as well as well-studied HLA-B-restricted ones. CMV infection plus the matching HLA type was flagged by public TCR beta signatures. Study-level findings and limits: Ex vivo, HLA-C-restricted CMV-specific TCR beta clonotypes prevailed over the rest of the response.

The sample consisted of CD8+ T cells from cultured PBMCs, taken from culture after CMV antigen stimulation. This sequence originates from a human donor in good health (CMV status not recorded). Some clones in this sample may be carry-over from other donors' samples. The V gene is TRBV6-6, the J gene TRBJ2-5; D is unclear. The CDR3 DNA reads as TGTGCCAGCAACGACCGATATGAAGAGACCCAGTACTTC. Translating it yields CASNDRYEETQYF.